This TCR beta chain was sequenced during a study of a mutant IDH1 vaccine in newly diagnosed glioma. With respect to this clone: Its antigen is not known.

Method: immunoSEQ multiplex PCR; TCRdb's copy keeps in-frame clones and lacks some. This sample yields over 30,000 clones, of which around nine tenths are seen a single time; over 4.5% belongs to the top ten. Documented time point: week 47, end of study. Each dose delivered 300 ug of mutant IDH1 20-mer peptide subcutaneously with imiquimod. The sequence derives from a woman aged 40 to 50 with glioma. Source: PBMCs, taken from a glioma patient whose treatment included an IDH1 peptide vaccine.

The CDR3 DNA reads as TGCGCCAGCACCTATGGGGGGGGAGCTTACAATGAGCAGTTCTTC. Translated, it gives CASTYGGGAYNEQFF. The rearrangement links TRBV5-1 to TRBJ2-1; 7 positions match TRBD2. The CDR3 runs to 15 residues. The junction had 10 bases not matched to a gene; V was cut back by 6 bases and J by 4 bases. The germline V gene encodes CDR1 SGHRS and CDR2 YFSETQ.